This paragraph reports one T cell receptor (beta chain). This clonotype has a count of ten or more. Its binding antigen is unknown. No base qualities exist here, and no much larger clone lies one base off it. This sample stems from a study of Graves' ophthalmopathy and Graves' hyperthyroidism (dated 2018 in TCRdb). About the full investigation: Hyperthyroidism was defined as stable when no progression to ophthalmopathy occurred within 18 months of follow-up. The study used signatures of the TCR beta repertoire to tell Graves' ophthalmopathy apart from Graves' hyperthyroidism and to predict which patients would progress to ophthalmopathy. In total, around 140 blood samples were TCR-sequenced: around 42 ophthalmopathy, some 75 hyperthyroidism and approximately 17 hyperthyroidism-to-ophthalmopathy patients. To explore V-J signatures distinguishing ophthalmopathy from hyperthyroidism, a discovery set of around 100 patients (roughly 45 ophthalmopathy, 57 stable hyperthyroidism) was enrolled. For independent validation, a separate cohort was made up of approximately 19 hyperthyroidism patients plus 17 patients who later progressed from hyperthyroidism to ophthalmopathy. T-cell repertoires of thyroid tissue and blood were compared in 5 or 6 hyperthyroidism patients. Following sampling, methimazole starting at 30 mg daily was administered to hyperthyroidism patients, and high-dose intravenous methylprednisolone was administered to ophthalmopathy patients. What the work shows at the level of the full study, not this receptor alone: In cross-validation, the 13-signature model distinguished ophthalmopathy from stable hyperthyroidism with more than 85% sensitivity and around 83% specificity, while in the test set the corresponding values were roughly 80% and 75%. Sample size was not predetermined statistically, and investigators were not blinded to group allocation. In validation, the model predicted ophthalmopathy progression with nearly 71% sensitivity and around 72% specificity; roughly 11 predicted patients were CT-confirmed with GO in a median of around 6 months. Among expanded thyroid clonotypes with frequency above 0.001, most also showed up in blood, which suggests that blood repertoires may reflect the thyroid immune response.

For repertoire sequencing, TCR beta CDR3 regions were amplified from RNA transcripts. A first-round RT-PCR used HTBI primers with the Qiagen OneStep RT-PCR kit, followed by a second-round multiplex PCR, size selection and purification. Libraries were sequenced paired-end with 100 bp reads on an Illumina HiSeq2000. The published analysis was carried out like this. Reads were processed with SOAPnuke, discarding reads with adapters, uncalled bases, mean Phred below 15, or no exact constant-primer or identifier match. COPE v1.2.5 was used to merge high-quality paired reads. Each unique nucleotide sequence was treated as a clonotype, and MiTCR v1.1 was used to align the clonotypes to the IMGT TRB V, D and J references. Analysis was restricted to V-J combinations with a frequency above 0.0001, which covered roughly 99% of repertoires. A TCR clonal expansion and chaos score per V-J combination was defined as the ratio of F50 clonal expansion to chaos observed in the TCRdist matrix. Welch's t-statistics and random forest were used to reduce the features to some 13 V-J combinations, which were then used as input to a naive Bayes classifier. Thyroid-blood repertoire similarity was quantified with the Morisita-Horn index. TCRdb reprocessing: public reads trimmed at Q25 with fastp, clones called with MiXCR, in-frame beta chains kept. Under each unique CDR3 protein, matching rows form one entry showing the most common genes and DNA. The V and J calls come from TCRdb's annotation, not from the publication. The sample table shows 500,000 to 600,000 distinct CDR3 sequences, and under 40% are seen once. The ten largest clones capture 3.5% to 4.5% of the sample.

From the cysteine through the phenylalanine, the CDR3 covers 14 amino acids. This entry keeps only the CDR3 DNA: 42 bases, framed from base 1. Trimming takes 8 bases from V and 0 bases from J, and the germline ends sit 14 bases apart. Hyperthyroidism patients were newly diagnosed, were aged 18 to 65 years, and had a disease duration under 2 months. Patients were excluded if they had other autoimmune diseases, uncontrolled infections, pregnancy or lactation. Clinical symptoms, serum thyroxine, TRAb, thyroid ultrasound and orbital computed tomography were used for diagnosis. Total RNA was extracted using Trizol reagent, and RNA quality was checked on an Agilent 2100 Bioanalyzer.

The sequence was obtained from an adult man with Graves' hyperthyroidism. Sequencing input: peripheral blood or thyroid tissue (not recorded which). The chain employs TRBV12-3 or TRBV12-4 and TRBJ2-7; the D region is possibly TRBD1 or TRBD2, each matching across 6 bases. The nucleotide sequence is TGTGCCAGCGGAGAAAGGGGGGACTCCTACGAGCAGTACTTC. This yields the protein CASGERGDSYEQYF.